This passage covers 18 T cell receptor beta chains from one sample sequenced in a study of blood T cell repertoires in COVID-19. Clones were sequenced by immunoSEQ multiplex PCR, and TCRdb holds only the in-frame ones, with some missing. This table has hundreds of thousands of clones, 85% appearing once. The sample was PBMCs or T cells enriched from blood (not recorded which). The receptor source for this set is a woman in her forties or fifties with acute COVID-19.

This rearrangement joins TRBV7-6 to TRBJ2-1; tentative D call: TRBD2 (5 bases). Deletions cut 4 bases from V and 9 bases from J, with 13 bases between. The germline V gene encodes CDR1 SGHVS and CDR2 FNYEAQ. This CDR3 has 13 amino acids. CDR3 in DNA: TGTGCCAGCAGCTGGTCCGGGGTGAGTGAGCAGTTCTTC. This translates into CASSWSGVSEQFF.

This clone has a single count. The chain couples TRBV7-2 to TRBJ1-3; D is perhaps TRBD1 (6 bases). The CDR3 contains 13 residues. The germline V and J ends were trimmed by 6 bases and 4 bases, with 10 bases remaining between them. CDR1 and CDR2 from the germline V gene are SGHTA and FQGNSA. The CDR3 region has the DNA TGTGCCAGCAGTGACGGACAGGGAAACACCATATATTTT. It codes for CASSDGQGNTIYF. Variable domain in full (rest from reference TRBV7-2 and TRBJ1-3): GAGVSQSPSNKVTEKGKDVELRCDPISGHTALYWYRQSLGQGLEFLIYFQGNSAPDKSGLPSDRFSAERTGGSVSTLTIQRTQQEDSAVYLCASSDGQGNTIYFGEGSWLTVV.

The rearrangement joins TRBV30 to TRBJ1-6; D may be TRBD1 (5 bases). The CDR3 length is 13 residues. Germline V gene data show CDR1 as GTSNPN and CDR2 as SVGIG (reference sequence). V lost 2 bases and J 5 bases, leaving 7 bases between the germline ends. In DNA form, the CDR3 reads TGTGCCTGGAGTCAACAGGATAATTCACCCCTCCACTTT. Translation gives CAWSQQDNSPLHF.

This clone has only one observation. CDR3 sequence reads: CASILRFVPYGYTF. The CDR3 DNA reads TGTGCCAGCATCCTTAGATTTGTGCCCTATGGCTACACCTTC. The chain joins TRBV12-1 to TRBJ1-2. TRBV12-1 is an annotated pseudogene. This CDR3 has 14 amino acids.

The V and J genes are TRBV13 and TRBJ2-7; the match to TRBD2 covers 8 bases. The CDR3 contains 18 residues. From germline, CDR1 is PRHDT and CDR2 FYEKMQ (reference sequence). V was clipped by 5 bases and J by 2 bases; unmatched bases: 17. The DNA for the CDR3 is TGTGCCAGCAGCACACATGGCCTAAGCGGGGGAACACCCTACGAGCAGTACTTC. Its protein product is CASSTHGLSGGTPYEQYF.

The CDR3 DNA reads TGTGCCAGCAGCCTCCGGGACACTAACACTGAAGCTTTCTTT. Translating it yields CASSLRDTNTEAFF. The V and J genes are TRBV7-2 and TRBJ1-1; D may be TRBD1 (6 bases). V lost 5 bases, J lost 2 bases, and 12 bases lay in between. The germline CDR1 and CDR2 sequences are SGHTA and FQGNSA. The CDR3 runs to 14 residues.

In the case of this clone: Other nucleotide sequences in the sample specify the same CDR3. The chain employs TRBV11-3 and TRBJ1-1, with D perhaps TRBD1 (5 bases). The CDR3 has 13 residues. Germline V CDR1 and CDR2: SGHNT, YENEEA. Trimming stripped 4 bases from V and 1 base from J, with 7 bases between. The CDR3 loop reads CASSSQGNTEAFF. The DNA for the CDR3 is TGTGCCAGCAGCTCCCAGGGGAACACTGAAGCTTTCTTT.

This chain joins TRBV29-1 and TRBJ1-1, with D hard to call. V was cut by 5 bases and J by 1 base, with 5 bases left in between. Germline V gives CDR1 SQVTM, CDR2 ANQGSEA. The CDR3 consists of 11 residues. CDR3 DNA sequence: TGCAGCGTTCACAGGAACACTGAAGCTTTCTTT. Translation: CSVHRNTEAFF.

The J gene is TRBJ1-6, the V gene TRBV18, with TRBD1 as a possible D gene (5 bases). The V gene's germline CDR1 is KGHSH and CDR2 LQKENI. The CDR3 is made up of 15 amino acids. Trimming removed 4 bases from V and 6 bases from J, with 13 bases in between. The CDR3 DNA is TGTGCCAGCTCACTTGCGGGGCAGTTTAATTCACCCCTCCACTTT. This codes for CASSLAGQFNSPLHF.

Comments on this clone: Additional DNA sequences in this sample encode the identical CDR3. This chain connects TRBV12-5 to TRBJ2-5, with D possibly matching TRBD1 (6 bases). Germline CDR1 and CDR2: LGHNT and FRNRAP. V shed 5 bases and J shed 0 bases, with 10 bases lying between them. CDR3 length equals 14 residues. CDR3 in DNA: TGTGCTAGTGGTCTCGGGACAAACCAAGAGACCCAGTACTTC. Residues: CASGLGTNQETQYF.

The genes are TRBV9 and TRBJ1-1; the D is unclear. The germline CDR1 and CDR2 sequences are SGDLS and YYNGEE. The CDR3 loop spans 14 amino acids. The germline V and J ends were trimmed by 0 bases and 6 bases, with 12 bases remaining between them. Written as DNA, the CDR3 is TGTGCCAGCAGCGTAGATCTAACGGGGTCTGAAGCTTTCTTT. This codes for CASSVDLTGSEAFF.

In nucleotides, the CDR3 is TGTGCCAGCAGCGGACAATCACAGCCCCAGCATTTT. Amino acids: CASSGQSQPQHF. The chain couples TRBV7-2 to TRBJ1-5; the D gene is possibly TRBD1 (5 bases). CDR1 SGHTA and CDR2 FQGNSA come from the germline V gene. This CDR3 spans 12 amino acids. Trimming took 5 bases from V and 7 from J, leaving 9 bases between them.

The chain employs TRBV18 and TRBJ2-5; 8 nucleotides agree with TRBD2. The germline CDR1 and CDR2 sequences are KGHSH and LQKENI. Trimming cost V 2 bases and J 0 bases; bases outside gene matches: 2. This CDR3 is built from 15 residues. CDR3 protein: CASSPTAGDQETQYF. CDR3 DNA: TGTGCCAGCTCACCAACAGCGGGGGACCAAGAGACCCAGTACTTC.

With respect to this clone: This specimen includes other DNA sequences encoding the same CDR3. Here the CDR3 reads CASSQEGRGEQYF. In DNA form, the CDR3 reads TGTGCCAGCAGCCAAGAGGGCCGTGGCGAGCAGTACTTC. The chain employs TRBV3-1 (or the pseudogene TRBV3-2) and TRBJ2-7; D not certain. The CDR3 has 13 residues. V was clipped by 0 bases and J by 6 bases, with 9 bases between them. From germline, CDR1 is LGHDT and CDR2 YNNKEL (reference sequence).

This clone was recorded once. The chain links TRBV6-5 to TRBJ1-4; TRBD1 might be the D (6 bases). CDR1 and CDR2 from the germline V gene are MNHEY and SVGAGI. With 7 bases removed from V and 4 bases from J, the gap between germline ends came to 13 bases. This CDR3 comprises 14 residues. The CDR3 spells CASTLDRSNEKLFF. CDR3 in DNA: TGTGCCAGCACCCTCGACAGGAGTAATGAAAAACTGTTTTTT.

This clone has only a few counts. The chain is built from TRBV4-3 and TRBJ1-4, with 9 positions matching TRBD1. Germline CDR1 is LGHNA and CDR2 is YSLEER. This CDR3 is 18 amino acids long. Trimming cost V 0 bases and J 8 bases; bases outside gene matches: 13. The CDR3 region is CASSQDRGQGVVGEKLFF. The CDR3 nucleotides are TGCGCCAGCAGCCAAGATAGGGGACAGGGCGTAGTGGGGGAAAAACTGTTTTTT.

This CDR3 is CAISETGQLSGNTIYF. The CDR3 DNA sequence: TGTGCCATCAGTGAGACAGGACAGCTTTCTGGAAACACCATATATTTT. The rearrangement links TRBV10-3 to TRBJ1-3; a weak D match, TRBD1 (6 bases). In germline, CDR1 is ENHRY, CDR2 SYGVKD. V lost 2 bases, J lost 1 base, and 12 bases lay in between. This CDR3 has 16 amino acids.

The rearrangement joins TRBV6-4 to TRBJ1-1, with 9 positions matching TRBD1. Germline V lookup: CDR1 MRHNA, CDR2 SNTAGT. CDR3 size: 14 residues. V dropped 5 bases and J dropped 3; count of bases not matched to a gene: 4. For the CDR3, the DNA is TGTGCCAGCAGTACGGGGGACAGGGACACTGAAGCTTTCTTT. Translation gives CASSTGDRDTEAFF.